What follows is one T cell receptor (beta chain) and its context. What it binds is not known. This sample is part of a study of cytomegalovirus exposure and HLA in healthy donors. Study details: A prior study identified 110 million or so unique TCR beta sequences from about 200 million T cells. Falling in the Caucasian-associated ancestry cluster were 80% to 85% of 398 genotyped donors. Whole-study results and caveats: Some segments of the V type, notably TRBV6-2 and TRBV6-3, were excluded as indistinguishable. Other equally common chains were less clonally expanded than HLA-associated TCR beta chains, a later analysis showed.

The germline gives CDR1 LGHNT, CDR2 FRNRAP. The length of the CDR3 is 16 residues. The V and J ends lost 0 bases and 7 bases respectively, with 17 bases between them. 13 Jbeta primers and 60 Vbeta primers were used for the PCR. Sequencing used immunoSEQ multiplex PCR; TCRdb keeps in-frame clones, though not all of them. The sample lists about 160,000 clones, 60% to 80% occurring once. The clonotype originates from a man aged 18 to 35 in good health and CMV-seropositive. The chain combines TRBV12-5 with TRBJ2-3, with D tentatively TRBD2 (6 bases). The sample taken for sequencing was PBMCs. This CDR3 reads CASGLVFGGEVYTQYF. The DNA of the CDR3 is TGTGCTAGTGGTTTGGTATTCGGAGGGGAGGTGTATACGCAGTATTTT.